This T cell receptor beta chain was sequenced during a study of blood T cell repertoires in COVID-19. Study-level information: COVID-19 samples from acute and convalescent phases originated in the United States, Italy and Spain. In each case, the material was cDNA or gDNA derived from T cells, B-cell-depleted T cells, or PBMCs.

Authors' processing steps: For nucleated cells, counts were estimated from reference gene primer amplification. Sequencing used immunoSEQ multiplex PCR; TCRdb keeps in-frame clones, though not all of them. From that table come the V and J calls and clone size; the DNA was used to work out D and trimming. The table has about 280,000 clones, 80% to 90% seen once. The receptor's source is a woman in her 70s with acute or convalescent COVID-19. Input material: peripheral blood.

The CDR3: CASRALGPPGANVLTF. CDR3 bases: TGTGCCAGCAGGGCATTGGGGCCCCCCGGGGCCAACGTCCTGACTTTC. The chain carries TRBV2 and TRBJ2-6; D is possibly TRBD1 (5 bases). CDR1 and CDR2 (germline): SNHLY, FYNNEI. This CDR3 contains 16 residues. With 6 bases removed from V and 4 bases from J, the gap between germline ends came to 16 bases.